The rows below give T cell receptor beta chains drawn from one sample of a study of blood T cells in healthy people across ages. TCRdb analysed the 5' RACE reads with MiXCR anew, one entry per CDR3 protein. This sample carries around 990,000 distinct CDR3 sequences, around 27% of them seen once, and the ten largest clones take about 0.8%. These data were also reused for a study on T cells of mothers and their children.

The sample taken for sequencing was blood. All receptors derive from a girl aged 2-10 years in good health. The CDR3 runs from the conserved cysteine through the conserved F or W. D genes are given only for firm matches. Not every row has a clone size; where given, it reads once, few, many or a size class.

v_call,clone_size,d_call,j_call,cdr3_nt,cdr3_aa
TRBV7-9,few,.,TRBJ2-4,TGTGCCAGCGCGACCGGGACATTGGGTGTAGCCAAAAACATTCAGTACTTC,CASATGTLGVAKNIQYF
TRBV9,many,TRBD1,TRBJ2-7,TGTGCCAGCAGCAGAGGGACAGGGGTGTACGAGCAGTACTTC,CASSRGTGVYEQYF
TRBV28,.,.,TRBJ1-6,TGTGCCGCCACAGACCGGACTAATTCACCCCTCCACTTT,CAATDRTNSPLHF
TRBV29-1,.,TRBD2,TRBJ2-1,TGCAGCGCACCTCTAGCGGGAGTATTGAATGAGCAGTTCTTC,CSAPLAGVLNEQFF
TRBV27,once,.,TRBJ2-3,TGTGCCAGCAGTTTCGGCCTCCTTCCCGGGGTGGATACGCAGTATTTT,CASSFGLLPGVDTQYF
TRBV4-1,few,.,TRBJ2-1,TGCGCCAGCAGCCCCCGGGCTGCTATGAGCTCCTACAATGAGCAGTTCTTC,CASSPRAAMSSYNEQFF
TRBV2,few,.,TRBJ2-1,TGTGCCAGCAGTGAAGTCGGGCCCTACAATGAGCAGTTCTTC,CASSEVGPYNEQFF
TRBV11-3,.,.,TRBJ1-2,TGTGCCAGCAGCGCCACTGTCGAGGATGGCTACACCTTC,CASSATVEDGYTF
TRBV11-2,.,.,TRBJ1-6,TGTGCCAGCAGTCGCGGACTGCTTAATTCACCCCTCCACTTT,CASSRGLLNSPLHF
TRBV29-1,.,TRBD1,TRBJ2-7,TGCAGCGTTGAAGGGACAGGGGGCCAACCCTACGAGCAGTACTTC,CSVEGTGGQPYEQYF
TRBV10-3,.,TRBD2,TRBJ2-7,TGTGCCATCAGTTATCGGGGGGAGTACGAGCAGTACTTC,CAISYRGEYEQYF